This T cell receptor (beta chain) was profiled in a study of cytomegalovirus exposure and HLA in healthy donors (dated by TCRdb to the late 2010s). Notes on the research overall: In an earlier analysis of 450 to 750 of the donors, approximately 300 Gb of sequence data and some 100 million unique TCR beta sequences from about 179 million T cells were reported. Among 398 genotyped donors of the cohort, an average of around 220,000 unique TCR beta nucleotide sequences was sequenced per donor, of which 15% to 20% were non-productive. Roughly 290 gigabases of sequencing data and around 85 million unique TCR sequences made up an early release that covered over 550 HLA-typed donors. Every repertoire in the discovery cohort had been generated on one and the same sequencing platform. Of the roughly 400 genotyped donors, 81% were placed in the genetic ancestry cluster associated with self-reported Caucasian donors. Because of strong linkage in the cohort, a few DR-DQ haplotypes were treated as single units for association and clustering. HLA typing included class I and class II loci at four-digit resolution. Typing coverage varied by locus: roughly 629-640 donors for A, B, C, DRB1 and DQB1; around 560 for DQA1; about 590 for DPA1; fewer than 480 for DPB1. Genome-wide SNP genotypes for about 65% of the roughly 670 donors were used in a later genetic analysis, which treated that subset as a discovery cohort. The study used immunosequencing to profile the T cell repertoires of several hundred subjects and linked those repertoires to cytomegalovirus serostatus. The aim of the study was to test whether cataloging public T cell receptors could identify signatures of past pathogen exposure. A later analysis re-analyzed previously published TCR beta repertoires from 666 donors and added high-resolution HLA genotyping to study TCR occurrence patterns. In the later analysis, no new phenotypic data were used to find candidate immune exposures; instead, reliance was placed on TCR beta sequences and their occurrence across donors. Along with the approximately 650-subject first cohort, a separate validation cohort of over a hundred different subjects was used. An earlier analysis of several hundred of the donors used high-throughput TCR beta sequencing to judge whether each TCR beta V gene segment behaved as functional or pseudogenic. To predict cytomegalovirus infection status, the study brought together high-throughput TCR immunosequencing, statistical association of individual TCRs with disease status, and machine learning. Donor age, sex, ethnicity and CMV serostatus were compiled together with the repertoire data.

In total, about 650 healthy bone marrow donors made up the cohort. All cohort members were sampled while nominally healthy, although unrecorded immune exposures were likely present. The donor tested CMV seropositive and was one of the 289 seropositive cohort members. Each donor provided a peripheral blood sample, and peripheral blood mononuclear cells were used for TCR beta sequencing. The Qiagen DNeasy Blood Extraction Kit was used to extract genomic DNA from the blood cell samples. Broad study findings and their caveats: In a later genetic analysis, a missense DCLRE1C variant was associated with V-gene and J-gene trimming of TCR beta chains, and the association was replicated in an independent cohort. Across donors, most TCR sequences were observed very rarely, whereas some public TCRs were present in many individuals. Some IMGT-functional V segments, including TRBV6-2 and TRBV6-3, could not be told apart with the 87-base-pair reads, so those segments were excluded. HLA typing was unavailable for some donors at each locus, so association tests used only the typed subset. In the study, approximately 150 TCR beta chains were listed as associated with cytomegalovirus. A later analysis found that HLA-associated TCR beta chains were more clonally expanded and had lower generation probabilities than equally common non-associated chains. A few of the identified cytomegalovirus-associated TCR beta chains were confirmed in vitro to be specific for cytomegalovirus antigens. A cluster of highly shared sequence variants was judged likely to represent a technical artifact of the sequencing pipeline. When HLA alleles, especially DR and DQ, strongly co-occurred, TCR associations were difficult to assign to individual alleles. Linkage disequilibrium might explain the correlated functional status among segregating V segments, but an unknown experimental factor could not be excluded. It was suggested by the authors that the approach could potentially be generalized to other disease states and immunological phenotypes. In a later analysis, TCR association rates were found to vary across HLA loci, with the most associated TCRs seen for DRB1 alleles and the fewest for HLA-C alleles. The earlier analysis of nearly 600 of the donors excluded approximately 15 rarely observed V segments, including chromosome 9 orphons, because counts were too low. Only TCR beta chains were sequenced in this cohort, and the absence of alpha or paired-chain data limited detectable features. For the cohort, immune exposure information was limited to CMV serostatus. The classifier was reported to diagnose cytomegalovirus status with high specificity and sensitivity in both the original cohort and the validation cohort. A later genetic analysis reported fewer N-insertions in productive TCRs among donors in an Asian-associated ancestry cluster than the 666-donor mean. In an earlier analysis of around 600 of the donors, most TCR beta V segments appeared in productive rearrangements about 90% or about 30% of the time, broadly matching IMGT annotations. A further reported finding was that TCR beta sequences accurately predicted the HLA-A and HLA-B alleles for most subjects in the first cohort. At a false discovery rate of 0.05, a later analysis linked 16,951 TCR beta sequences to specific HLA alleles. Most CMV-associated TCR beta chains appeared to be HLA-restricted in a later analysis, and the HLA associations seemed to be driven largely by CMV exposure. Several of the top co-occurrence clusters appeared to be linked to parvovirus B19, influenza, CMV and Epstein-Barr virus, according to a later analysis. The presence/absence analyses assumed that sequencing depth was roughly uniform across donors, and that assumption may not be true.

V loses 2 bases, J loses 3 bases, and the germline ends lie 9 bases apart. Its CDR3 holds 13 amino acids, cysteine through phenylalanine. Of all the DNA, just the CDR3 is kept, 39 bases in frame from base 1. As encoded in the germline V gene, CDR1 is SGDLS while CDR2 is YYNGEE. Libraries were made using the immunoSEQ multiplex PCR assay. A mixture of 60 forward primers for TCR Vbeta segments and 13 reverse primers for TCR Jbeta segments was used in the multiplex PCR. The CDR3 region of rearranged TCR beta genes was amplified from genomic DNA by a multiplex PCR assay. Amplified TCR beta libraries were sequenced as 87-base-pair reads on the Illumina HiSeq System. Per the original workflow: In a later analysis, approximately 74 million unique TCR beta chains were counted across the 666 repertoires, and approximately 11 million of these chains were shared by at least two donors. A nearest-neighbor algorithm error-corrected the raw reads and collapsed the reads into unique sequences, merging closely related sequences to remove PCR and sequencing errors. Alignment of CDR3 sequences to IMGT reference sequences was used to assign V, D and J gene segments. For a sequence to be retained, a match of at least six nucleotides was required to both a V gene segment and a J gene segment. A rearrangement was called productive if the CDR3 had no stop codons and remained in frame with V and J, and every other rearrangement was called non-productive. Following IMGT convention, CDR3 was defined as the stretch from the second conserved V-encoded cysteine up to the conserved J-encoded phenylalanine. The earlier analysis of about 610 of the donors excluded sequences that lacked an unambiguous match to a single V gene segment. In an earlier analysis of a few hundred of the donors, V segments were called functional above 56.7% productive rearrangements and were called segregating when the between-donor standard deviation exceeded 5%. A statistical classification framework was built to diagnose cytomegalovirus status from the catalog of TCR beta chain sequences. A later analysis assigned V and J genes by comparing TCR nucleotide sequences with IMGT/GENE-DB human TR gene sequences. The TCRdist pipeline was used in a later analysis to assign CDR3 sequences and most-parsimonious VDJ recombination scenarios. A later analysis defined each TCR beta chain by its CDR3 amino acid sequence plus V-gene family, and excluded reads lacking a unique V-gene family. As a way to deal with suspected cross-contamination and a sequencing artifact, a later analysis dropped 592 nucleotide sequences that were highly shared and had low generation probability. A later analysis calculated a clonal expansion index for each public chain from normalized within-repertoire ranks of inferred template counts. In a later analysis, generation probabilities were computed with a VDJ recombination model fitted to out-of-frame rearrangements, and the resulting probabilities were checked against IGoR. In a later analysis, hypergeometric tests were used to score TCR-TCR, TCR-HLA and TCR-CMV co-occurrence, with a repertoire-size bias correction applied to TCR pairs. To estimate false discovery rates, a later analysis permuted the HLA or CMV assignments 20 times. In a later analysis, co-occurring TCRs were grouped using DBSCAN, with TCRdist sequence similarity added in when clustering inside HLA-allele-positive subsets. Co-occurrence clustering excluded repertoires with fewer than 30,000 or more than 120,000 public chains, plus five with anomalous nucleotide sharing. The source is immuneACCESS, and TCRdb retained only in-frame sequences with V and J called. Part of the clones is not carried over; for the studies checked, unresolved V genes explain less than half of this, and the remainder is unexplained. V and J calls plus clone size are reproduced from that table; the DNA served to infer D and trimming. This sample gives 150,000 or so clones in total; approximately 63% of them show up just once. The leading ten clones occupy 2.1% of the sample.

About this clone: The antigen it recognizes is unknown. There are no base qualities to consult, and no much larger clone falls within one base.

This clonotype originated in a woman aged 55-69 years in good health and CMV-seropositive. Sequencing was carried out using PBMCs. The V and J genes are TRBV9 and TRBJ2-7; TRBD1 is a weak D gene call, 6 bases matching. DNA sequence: TGTGCCAGCAGCGTCTTGGACAGCTACGAGCAGTACTTC. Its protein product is CASSVLDSYEQYF.